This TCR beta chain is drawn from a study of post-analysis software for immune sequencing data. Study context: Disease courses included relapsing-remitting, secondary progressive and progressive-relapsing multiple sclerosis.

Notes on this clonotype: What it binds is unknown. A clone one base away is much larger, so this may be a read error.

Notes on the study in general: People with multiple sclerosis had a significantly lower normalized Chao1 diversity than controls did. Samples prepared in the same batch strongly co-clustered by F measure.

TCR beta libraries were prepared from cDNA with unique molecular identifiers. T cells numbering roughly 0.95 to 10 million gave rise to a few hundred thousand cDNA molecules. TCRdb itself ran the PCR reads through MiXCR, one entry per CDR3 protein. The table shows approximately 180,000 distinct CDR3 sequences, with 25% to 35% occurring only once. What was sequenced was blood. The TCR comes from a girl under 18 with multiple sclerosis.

The CDR3 sequence is CASSPGASGSKYNEQFF. Here the CDR3 DNA reads TGTGCCAGCTCGCCAGGGGCTAGCGGGAGCAAGTACAATGAGCAGTTCTTC. The chain joins TRBV18 to TRBJ2-1; 10 bases are shared with TRBD2. Germline V gene sequence: CDR1 KGHSH, CDR2 LQKENI. V lost 6 bases and J lost 4; bases outside the gene matches: 12. The CDR3 has 17 residues.